This T cell receptor (beta chain) derives from a study of cytomegalovirus exposure and HLA in healthy donors. The CDR3 extends over 16 amino acids. Unmatched junction bases numbered 6, after V lost 0 bases and J lost 6 bases. Germline CDR1 LGHNA, CDR2 YNFKEQ. The PCR made use of 60 Vbeta and 13 Jbeta primers. Here immunoSEQ multiplex PCR was the method, and the copy in TCRdb shows in-frame clones only, minus some. The profile shows around 180,000 clones, approximately 81% of them singletons. The chain uses TRBV4-2 and TRBJ2-7; 12 bases agree with TRBD2. The sample was PBMCs. This TCR was sampled from a boy between 2 and 10 years old in good health and CMV-seronegative. CDR3 sequence reads: CASSQEVTSGRGEQYF. Written as DNA, the CDR3 is TGTGCCAGCAGCCAAGAAGTGACTAGCGGGAGAGGCGAGCAGTACTTC.